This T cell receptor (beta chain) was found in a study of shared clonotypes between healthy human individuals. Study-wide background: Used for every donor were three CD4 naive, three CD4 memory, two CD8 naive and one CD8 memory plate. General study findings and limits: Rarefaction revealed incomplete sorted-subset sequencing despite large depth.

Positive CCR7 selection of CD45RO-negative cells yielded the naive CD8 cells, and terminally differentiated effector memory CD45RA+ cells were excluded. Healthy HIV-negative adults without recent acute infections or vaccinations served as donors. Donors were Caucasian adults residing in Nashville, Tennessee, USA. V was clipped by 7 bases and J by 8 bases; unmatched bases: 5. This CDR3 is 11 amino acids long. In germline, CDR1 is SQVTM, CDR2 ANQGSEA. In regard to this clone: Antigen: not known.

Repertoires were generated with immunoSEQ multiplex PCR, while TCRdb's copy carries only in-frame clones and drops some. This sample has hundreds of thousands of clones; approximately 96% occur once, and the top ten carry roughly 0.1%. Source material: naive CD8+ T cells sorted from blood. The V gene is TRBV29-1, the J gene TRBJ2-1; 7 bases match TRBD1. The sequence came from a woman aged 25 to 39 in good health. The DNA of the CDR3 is TGCAGCGGTACAGGGGTCCATGAGCAGTTCTTC. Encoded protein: CSGTGVHEQFF.